The T cell receptor beta chain under discussion was sequenced for a study of T cells after yellow fever vaccination. For the study at large: For low cell numbers, libraries were made with SMART-Seq v4 Ultra Low Input.

Template switching with 5'RACE generated the TCR cDNA and added a universal primer site and UMIs. In TCRdb, the 5' RACE reads were re-called with MiXCR into one record per CDR3 protein. The repertoire has some 110,000 distinct CDR3 sequences, under 9% of them found once; the top ten carry 25%. From germline, CDR1 is SGHAT and CDR2 FQNNGV. The junction had 12 bases not matched to a gene; V was cut back by 1 base and J by 2 bases. The CDR3 sequence is 18 residues long. Whole-study results and caveats: Booster sampling recovered most clones from primary vaccination (around 96% CD4, roughly 90% CD8). Some clonotypes, a small share, were shared between CD4 and CD8 compartments.

There are a few counts of this clonotype. Its cognate antigen is unknown. This clonotype originated in a man aged 25 to 40 who received the YFV17D yellow fever vaccine. Material: CD8+ T cells sorted from PBMCs, obtained 45 days after the yellow fever booster vaccination. This chain joins TRBV11-2 and TRBJ2-3; 7 bases map to TRBD2. The CDR3 DNA reads TGTGCCAGCAGCTTAGTTAGGATAGTAGCGGGCCCCACAGATACGCAGTATTTT. Protein: CASSLVRIVAGPTDTQYF. Full variable domain (rest looked up from reference TRBV11-2 and TRBJ2-3): EAGVAQSPRYKIIEKRQSVAFWCNPISGHATLYWYQQILGQGPKLLIQFQNNGVVDDSQLPKDRFSAERLKGVDSTLKIQPAKLEDSAVYLCASSLVRIVAGPTDTQYFGPGTRLTVL.